These 3 T cell receptor beta chains originate from one sample sequenced in a study of T cells in localized non-small cell lung cancer (dated by TCRdb to about 2020). Libraries were constructed by the immunoSEQ multiplex PCR assay. In its TCRdb copy, this immuneACCESS table keeps in-frame sequences only and misses some clones. Where compared with another copy, unresolved V genes explain less than half of these, and the others have no known cause. The sample profile shows 100,000 to 150,000 clones; roughly 90% of them were found once. The biggest ten clones account for approximately 1.5% of the sample. Specimen: peripheral blood, collected before any cancer treatment. Receptors originate from a female donor over 55 with stage I lung adenocarcinoma.

V is TRBV30 and J is TRBJ2-5, with 8 bases fitting TRBD2. This CDR3 spans 16 amino acids. Germline V gene sequence: CDR1 GTSNPN, CDR2 SVGIG (reference sequence). Trimming at V came to 0 bases and at J to 2 bases, leaving 8 bases not matched to a gene. The CDR3 nucleotides are TGTGCCTGGAGTGTAAGAGCGGGAGTAGGACAAGAGACCCAGTACTTC. The encoded protein is CAWSVRAGVGQETQYF.

The chain is built from TRBV30 and TRBJ1-1; D unclear. Germline V gene sequence: CDR1 GTSNPN, CDR2 SVGIG (reference sequence). This CDR3 has 11 amino acids. V lost 0 bases to trimming and J lost 5 bases, with 4 bases between them. The chain's CDR3 is CAWSVLTEAFF. In nucleotides, the CDR3 is TGTGCCTGGAGTGTACTTACTGAAGCTTTCTTT.

The V call is TRBV5-4, the J call TRBJ2-2, with 7 bases matching TRBD1. Trimming at V came to 4 bases and at J to 2 bases, leaving 5 bases not matched to a gene. Per germline, CDR1 SGHNT and CDR2 YYREEE (reference sequence). CDR3 length equals 15 residues. The DNA of the CDR3 is TGTGCCAGCAGCCGGGGACAGACAAACACCGGGGAGCTGTTTTTT. Translating it yields CASSRGQTNTGELFF.